This TCR beta chain emerged from a study of T cells after yellow fever vaccination. Study-wide findings and caveats: Most primary-vaccination clones recurred post-booster (roughly 97% CD4, around 90% CD8).

This CDR3 is built from 14 residues. The ends lost 5 bases at V and 7 bases at J; junction bases unmatched: 7. Germline-derived CDR1 and CDR2 are SGHTA and FQGTGA. The sample holds many counts of this clonotype. Its specificity is not known. TCRdb used MiXCR to reprocess the 5' RACE reads, holding one entry per CDR3 protein. This sample carries 200,000 to 300,000 distinct CDR3 sequences, roughly 3.7% of them seen once, and the ten largest clones take under 20%. This clonotype was sampled from a young man who received the YFV17D yellow fever vaccine. Sample: PBMCs, taken 15 days after the yellow fever booster vaccination. The chain is built from TRBV7-3 and TRBJ2-2; 7 nucleotides align to TRBD1. CDR3 nucleotides: TGTGCCAGCAGCCGACAGGGTATAGACGGGGAGCTGTTTTTT. It translates to CASSRQGIDGELFF.